This T cell receptor (beta chain) was captured by sequencing in a study of CD8+ T cells in alopecia areata. Across the study: Tofacitinib ran for 6 to 18 months before 6 months off drug.

Notes on this clone: Its matching antigen is unknown.

In alopecia areata patients, both lesional scalp punch biopsies and peripheral blood were collected. Findings of the study overall: Sharing of TCRs across patients appeared less clear than in mice, possibly for HLA-related reasons.

RNA extraction was followed by reverse transcription into cDNA, which acted as the sequencing template. Produced via immunoSEQ multiplex PCR; TCRdb's table is partial and in-frame only. This table holds 120,000 or so clones, roughly two fifths found once. The sequence derives from a human donor with alopecia areata. Sequencing input: CD4+ T cells sorted from blood.

The CDR3 DNA follows: TGTGCCAGCAGCCGTGGGGGCACAGATACGCAGTATTTT. This gives the protein CASSRGGTDTQYF. The rearrangement joins TRBV5-4 to TRBJ2-3; D ambiguous. Trimming took off 4 bases at V and 1 base at J, with 7 bases between the two ends. The CDR3 runs to 13 residues. Germline CDR1 and CDR2: SGHNT and YYREEE (reference sequence). The variable domain in full, with the rest retrieved from reference TRBV5-4 and TRBJ2-3, is ETGVTQSPTHLIKTRGQQVTLRCSSQSGHNTVSWYQQALGQGPQFIFQYYREEENGRGNFPPRFSGLQFPNYSSELNVNALELDDSALYLCASSRGGTDTQYFGPGTRLTVL.